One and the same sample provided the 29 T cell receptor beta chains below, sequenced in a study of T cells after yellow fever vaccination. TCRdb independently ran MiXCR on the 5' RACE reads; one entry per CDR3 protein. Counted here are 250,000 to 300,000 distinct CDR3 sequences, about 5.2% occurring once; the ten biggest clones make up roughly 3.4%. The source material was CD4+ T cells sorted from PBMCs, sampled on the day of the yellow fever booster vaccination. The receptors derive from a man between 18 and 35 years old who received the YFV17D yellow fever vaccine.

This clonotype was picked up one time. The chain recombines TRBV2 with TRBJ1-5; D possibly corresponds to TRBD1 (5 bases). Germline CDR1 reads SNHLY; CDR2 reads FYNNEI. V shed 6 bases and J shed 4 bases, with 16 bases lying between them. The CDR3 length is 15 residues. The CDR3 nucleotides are TGTGCCAGCAGGCGTGGGGGGGAGGTAAATCAGCCCCAGCATTTT. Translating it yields CASRRGGEVNQPQHF.

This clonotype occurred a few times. The CDR3 here is CASSVQKSSYNSPLHF. The CDR3 nucleotides read TGTGCCAGCAGTGTACAGAAGAGCTCCTATAATTCACCCCTCCACTTT. The chain couples TRBV6-5 to TRBJ1-6; no clear D. V lost 5 bases, J lost 0 bases, and 11 bases lay in between. CDR1 is MNHEY, CDR2 SVGAGI, per germline. The CDR3 has 16 residues.

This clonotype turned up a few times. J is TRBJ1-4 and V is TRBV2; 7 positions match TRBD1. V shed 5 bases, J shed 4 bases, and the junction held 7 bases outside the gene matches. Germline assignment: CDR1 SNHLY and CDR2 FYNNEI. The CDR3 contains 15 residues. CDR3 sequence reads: CASSLTGVINEKLFF. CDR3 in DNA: TGTGCCAGCAGTCTCACAGGGGTTATTAATGAAAAACTGTTTTTT.

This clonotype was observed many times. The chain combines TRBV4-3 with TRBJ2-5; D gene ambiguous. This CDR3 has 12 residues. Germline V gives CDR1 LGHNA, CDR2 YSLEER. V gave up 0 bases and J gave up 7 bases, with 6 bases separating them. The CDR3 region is CASSQDLGTQYF. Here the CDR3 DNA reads TGCGCCAGCAGCCAAGATTTGGGGACCCAGTACTTC.

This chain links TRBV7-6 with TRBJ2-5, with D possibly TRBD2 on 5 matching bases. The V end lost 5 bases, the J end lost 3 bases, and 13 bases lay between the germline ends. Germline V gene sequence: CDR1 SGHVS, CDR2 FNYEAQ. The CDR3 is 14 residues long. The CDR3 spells CASSHSVRKETQYF. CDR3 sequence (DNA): TGTGCCAGCAGCCATAGCGTCCGGAAAGAGACCCAGTACTTC. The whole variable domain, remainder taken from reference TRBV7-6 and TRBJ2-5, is GAGVSQSPRYKVTKRGQDVALRCDPISGHVSLYWYRQALGQGPEFLTYFNYEAQQDKSGLPNDRFSAERPEGSISTLTIQRTEQRDSAMYRCASSHSVRKETQYFGPGTRLLVL.

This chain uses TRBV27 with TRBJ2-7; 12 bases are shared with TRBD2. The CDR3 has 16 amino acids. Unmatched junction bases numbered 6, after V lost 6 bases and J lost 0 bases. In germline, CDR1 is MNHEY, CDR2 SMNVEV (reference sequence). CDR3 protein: CASSCGLAGSSYEQYV. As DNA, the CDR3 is TGTGCCAGCAGCTGCGGACTAGCGGGGAGCTCCTACGAGCAGTACGTC.

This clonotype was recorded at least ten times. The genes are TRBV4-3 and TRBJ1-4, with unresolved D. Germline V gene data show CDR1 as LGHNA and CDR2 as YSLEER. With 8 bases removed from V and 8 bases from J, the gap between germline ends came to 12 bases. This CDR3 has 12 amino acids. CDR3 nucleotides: TGCGCCAGCGGACCGGGGAGAGAAAAACTGTTTTTT. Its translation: CASGPGREKLFF.

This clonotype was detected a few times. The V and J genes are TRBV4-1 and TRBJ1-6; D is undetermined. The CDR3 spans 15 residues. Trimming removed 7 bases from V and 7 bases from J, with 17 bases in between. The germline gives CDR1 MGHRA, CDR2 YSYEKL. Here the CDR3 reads CASKPPLVDNSPLHF. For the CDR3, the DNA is TGCGCCAGCAAACCCCCTTTGGTGGACAATTCACCCCTCCACTTT.

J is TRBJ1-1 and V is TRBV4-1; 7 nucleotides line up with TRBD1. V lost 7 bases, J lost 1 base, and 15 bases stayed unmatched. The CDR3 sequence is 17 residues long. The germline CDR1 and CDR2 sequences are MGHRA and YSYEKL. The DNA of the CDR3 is TGCGCCAGCAAGGGGTTACCGGGACAGAAATCGAACACTGAAGCTTTCTTT. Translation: CASKGLPGQKSNTEAFF.

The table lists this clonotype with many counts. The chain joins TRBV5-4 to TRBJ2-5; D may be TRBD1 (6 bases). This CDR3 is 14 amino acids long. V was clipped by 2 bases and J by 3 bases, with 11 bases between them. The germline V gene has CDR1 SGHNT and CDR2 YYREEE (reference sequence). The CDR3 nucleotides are TGTGCCAGCAGCTTAGGGACAATAAAAGAGACCCAGTACTTC. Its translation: CASSLGTIKETQYF.

The CDR3 spells CASTSSTNEKLFF. DNA for the CDR3: TGTGCCAGCACGAGCAGCACTAATGAAAAACTGTTTTTT. This sequence joins TRBV12-3 or TRBV12-4 and TRBJ1-4, with D hard to call. The CDR3 sequence is 13 residues long. The V end was cut by 7 bases, the J end by 2 bases, with 8 bases between.

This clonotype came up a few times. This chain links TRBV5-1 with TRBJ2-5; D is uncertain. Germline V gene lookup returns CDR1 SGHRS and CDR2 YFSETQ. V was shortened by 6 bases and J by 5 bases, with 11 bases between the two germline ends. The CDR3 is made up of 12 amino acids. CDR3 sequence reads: CASTSGRETQYF. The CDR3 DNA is TGCGCCAGCACCTCCGGCCGGGAGACCCAGTACTTC.

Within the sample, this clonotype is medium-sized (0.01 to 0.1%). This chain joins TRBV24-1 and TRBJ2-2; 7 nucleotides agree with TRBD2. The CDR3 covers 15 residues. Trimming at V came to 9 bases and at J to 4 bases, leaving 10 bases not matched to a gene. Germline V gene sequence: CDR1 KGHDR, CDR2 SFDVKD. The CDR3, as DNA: TGTGCCACCGCGCCCTACGGGGGGATCACCGGGGAGCTGTTTTTT. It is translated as CATAPYGGITGELFF.

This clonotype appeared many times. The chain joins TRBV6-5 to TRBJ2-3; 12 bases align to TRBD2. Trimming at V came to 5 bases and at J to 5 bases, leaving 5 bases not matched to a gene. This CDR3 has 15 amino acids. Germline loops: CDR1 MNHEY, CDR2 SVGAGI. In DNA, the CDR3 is TGTGCCAGCAGTCCAATGACTAGCGGGGGAGATACGCAGTATTTT. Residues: CASSPMTSGGDTQYF.

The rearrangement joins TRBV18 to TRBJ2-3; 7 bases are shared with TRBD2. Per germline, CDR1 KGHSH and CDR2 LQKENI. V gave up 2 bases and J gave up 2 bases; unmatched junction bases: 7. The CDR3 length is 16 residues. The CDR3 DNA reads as TGTGCCAGCTCACCAGTGTTAGCGGGCTTCACAGATACGCAGTATTTT. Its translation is CASSPVLAGFTDTQYF. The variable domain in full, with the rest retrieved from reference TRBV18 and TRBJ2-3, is NAGVMQNPRHLVRRRGQEARLRCSPMKGHSHVYWYRQLPEEGLKFMVYLQKENIIDESGMPKERFSAEFPKEGPSILRIQQVVRGDSAAYFCASSPVLAGFTDTQYFGPGTRLTVL.

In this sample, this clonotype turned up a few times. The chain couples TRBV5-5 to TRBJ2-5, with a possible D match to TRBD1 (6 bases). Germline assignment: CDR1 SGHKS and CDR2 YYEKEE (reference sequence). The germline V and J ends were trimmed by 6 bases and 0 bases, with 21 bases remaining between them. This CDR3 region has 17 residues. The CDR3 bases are TGTGCCAGCACCCCCGATCCCCGGGACACATACCAAGAGACCCAGTACTTC. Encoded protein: CASTPDPRDTYQETQYF.

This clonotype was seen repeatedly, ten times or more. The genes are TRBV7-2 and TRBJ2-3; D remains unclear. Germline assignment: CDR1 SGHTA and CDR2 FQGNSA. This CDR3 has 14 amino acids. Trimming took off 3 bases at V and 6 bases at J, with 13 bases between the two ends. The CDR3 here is CASSFGAQSDTQYF. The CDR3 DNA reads TGTGCCAGCAGCTTTGGTGCCCAGTCGGATACGCAGTATTTT.

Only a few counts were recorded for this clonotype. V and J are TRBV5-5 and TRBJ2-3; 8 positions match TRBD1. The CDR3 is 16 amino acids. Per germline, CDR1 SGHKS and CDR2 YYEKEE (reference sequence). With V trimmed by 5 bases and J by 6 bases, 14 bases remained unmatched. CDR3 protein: CASSPRPGQGWDTQYF. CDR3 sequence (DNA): TGTGCCAGCAGTCCGAGACCTGGACAGGGCTGGGATACGCAGTATTTT.

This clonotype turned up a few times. The CDR3 here is CASSPRTGGESPLHF. CDR3 DNA sequence: TGTGCCAGCAGTCCGCGGACAGGGGGAGAGTCACCCCTCCACTTT. V usage is TRBV12-3 or TRBV12-4 and J usage is TRBJ1-6; 10 bases map to TRBD1. The CDR3 runs to 15 residues. V trimming: 5 bases; J trimming: 10 bases; junction bases outside the gene matches: 8.

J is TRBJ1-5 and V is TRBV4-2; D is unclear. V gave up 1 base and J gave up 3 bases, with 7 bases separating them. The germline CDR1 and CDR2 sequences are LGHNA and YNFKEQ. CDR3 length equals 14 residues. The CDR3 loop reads CASSQGRNNQPQHF. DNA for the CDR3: TGTGCCAGCAGCCAAGGACGGAACAATCAGCCCCAGCATTTT.

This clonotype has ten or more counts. In DNA, the CDR3 is TGTGCCACCAGTGATTTCCCGCAGGGAGAAGGTACGCAGTATTTT. This encodes CATSDFPQGEGTQYF. V gene TRBV24-1 combines with J gene TRBJ2-3; D is possibly TRBD1 or TRBD2 (5 bases each). This CDR3 has 15 residues. V lost 1 base and J lost 8, with 15 bases in between. The V gene's germline CDR1 is KGHDR and CDR2 SFDVKD.

Here the CDR3 DNA reads TGTGCCACAGGGGGCGGGGGCACAGATACGCAGTATTTT. Translation gives CATGGGGTDTQYF. The chain is built from TRBV7-9 and TRBJ2-3; 8 bases line up with TRBD1. Germline-derived CDR1 and CDR2 are SEHNR and FQNEAQ (reference sequence). V lost 10 bases to trimming and J lost 1 base; unmatched junction nucleotides: 4. The CDR3 is 13 residues long.

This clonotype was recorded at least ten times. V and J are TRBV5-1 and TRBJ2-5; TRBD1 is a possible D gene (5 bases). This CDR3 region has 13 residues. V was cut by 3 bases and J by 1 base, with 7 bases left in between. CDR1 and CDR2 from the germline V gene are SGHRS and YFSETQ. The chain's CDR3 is CASSSDTQETQYF. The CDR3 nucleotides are TGCGCCAGCAGCTCGGACACCCAAGAGACCCAGTACTTC.

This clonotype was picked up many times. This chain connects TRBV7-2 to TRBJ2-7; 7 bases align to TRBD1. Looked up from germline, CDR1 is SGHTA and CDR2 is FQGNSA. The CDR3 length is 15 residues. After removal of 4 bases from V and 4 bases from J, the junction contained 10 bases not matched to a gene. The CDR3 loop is CASSSLRQGGYEQYF. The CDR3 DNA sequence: TGTGCCAGCAGCTCACTCCGACAGGGTGGTTACGAGCAGTACTTC.

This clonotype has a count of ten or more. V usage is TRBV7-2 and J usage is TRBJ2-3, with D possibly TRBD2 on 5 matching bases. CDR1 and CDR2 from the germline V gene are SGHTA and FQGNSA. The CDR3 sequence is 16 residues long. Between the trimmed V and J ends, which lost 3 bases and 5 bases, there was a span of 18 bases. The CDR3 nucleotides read TGTGCCAGCAGCTTTTCTTGGGCGGGTACTGGAGATACGCAGTATTTT. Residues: CASSFSWAGTGDTQYF.

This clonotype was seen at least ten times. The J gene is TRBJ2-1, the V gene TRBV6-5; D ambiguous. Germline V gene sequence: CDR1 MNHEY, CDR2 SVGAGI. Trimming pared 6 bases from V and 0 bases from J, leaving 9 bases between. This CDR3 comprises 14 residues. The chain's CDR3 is CASSPASSYNEQFF. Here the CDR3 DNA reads TGTGCCAGCAGCCCCGCATCCTCCTACAATGAGCAGTTCTTC.

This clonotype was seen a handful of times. The CDR3 spells CASSHPGGEQYV. CDR3 DNA: TGCGCCAGCAGTCATCCAGGGGGCGAGCAGTACGTC. This chain uses TRBV23-1 with TRBJ2-7; the match to TRBD1 covers 7 bases. TRBV23-1 is classed as an ORF, of uncertain function. Unmatched junction bases numbered 2, after V lost 3 bases and J lost 6 bases. This CDR3 contains 12 residues.

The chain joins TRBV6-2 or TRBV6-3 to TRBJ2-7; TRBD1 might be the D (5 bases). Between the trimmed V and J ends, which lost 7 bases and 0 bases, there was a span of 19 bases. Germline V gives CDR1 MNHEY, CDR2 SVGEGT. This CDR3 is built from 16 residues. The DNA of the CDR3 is TGTGCCAGCACCTCTAAAAGGGGTTCGAGCTCCTACGAGCAGTACTTC. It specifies CASTSKRGSSSYEQYF.

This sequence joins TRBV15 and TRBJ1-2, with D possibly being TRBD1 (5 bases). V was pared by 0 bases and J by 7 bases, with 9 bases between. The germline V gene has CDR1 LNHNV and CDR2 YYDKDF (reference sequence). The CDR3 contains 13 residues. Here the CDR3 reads CATSRDMGVGYTF. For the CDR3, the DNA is TGTGCCACCAGCAGAGATATGGGGGTTGGCTACACCTTC.